This is a list of T cell receptor beta chains from one sample in a study of blood T cell repertoires in COVID-19. Using immunoSEQ multiplex PCR, the repertoire was profiled, and TCRdb retains in-frame clones only, with some absent. The sample contains approximately 250,000 clones, 75% to 85% of which appear only once. Sequencing input: peripheral blood. All receptors come from a man aged 45-65 years with COVID-19, enrolled during active disease. The CDR3 runs from the conserved cysteine through the conserved F or W. Fields, in order: V gene, CDR3 length, D gene, clone size, J gene, CDR3 DNA, CDR3 protein. D genes are given only for firm matches. Clone sizes are given selectively: once, few, many, or a class where the clone is expanded.

>TRBV5-1|16|TRBD2|NA|TRBJ2-1
TGCGCCAGCAGCTCCAGCGGGGGGTCCTCCTACAATGAGCAGTTCTTC
CASSSSGGSSYNEQFF
>TRBV5-4|15|NA|NA|TRBJ2-2
TGTGCCAGCAGCGCGACCCCCAGGGTTTACGGGGAGCTGTTTTTT
CASSATPRVYGELFF
>TRBV9|16|NA|NA|TRBJ2-3
TGTGCCAGCACCCGAACTAGTGGATTCGCCGCAGATACGCAGTATTTT
CASTRTSGFAADTQYF
>TRBV14|18|TRBD2|NA|TRBJ2-3
TGTGCCAGCAGCCTGCGGACTAGCGGGGGGGCAAATCCAGATACGCAGTATTTT
CASSLRTSGGANPDTQYF
>TRBV20-1|14|TRBD1|once|TRBJ1-5
TGCAGTGCAAGTAGACAGGGAAATGGTCAGCCCCAGCATTTT
CSASRQGNGQPQHF
>TRBV18|17|NA|NA|TRBJ2-3
TGTGCCAGCTCACCACTGTTAAGTCAGGGGACCACAGATACGCAGTATTTT
CASSPLLSQGTTDTQYF
>TRBV7-9|13|NA|NA|TRBJ1-1
TGTGCCAGCAGCCCGGACGCGGGAACTGAAGCTTTCTTT
CASSPDAGTEAFF
>TRBV20-1|14|TRBD1|once|TRBJ2-5
TGCAGTGCTAGTTGGGACAGGGCGTGGGAGACCCAGTACTTC
CSASWDRAWETQYF
>TRBV28|13|NA|NA|TRBJ2-1
TGTGCCAGCAGCCACCCCGGCCCTAGGGAGCAGTTCTTC
CASSHPGPREQFF
>TRBV30|16|TRBD1|NA|TRBJ1-5
TGTGCCTGGATTGGGACAGGGATGTTAGGCAATCAGCCCCAGCATTTT
CAWIGTGMLGNQPQHF
>TRBV19|15|NA|NA|TRBJ1-3
TGTGCCAGTAGTAACCAGGGGATGACTGGAAACACCATATATTTT
CASSNQGMTGNTIYF
>TRBV7-2|15|NA|NA|TRBJ2-7
TGTGCCAGCAGCTTGACGGAGGGAGTCACCTACGAGCAGTACTTC
CASSLTEGVTYEQYF
>TRBV10-3|15|NA|NA|TRBJ1-1
TGTGCCATCAGTGGCCCGGGACAACTGAACACTGAAGCTTTCTTT
CAISGPGQLNTEAFF
>TRBV10-3|15|NA|NA|TRBJ2-3
TGTGCCATCAGTGAGTATCGGAGCAGCACAGATACGCAGTATTTT
CAISEYRSSTDTQYF
>TRBV18|15|TRBD1|NA|TRBJ1-2
TGTGCCAGCTCACCCACCGGGACAGGGCCCTATGGCTACACCTTC
CASSPTGTGPYGYTF
>TRBV19|14|NA|NA|TRBJ2-7
TGTGCCAGTAGTAAGAAACACGGCCGGGACGAGCAGTACTTC
CASSKKHGRDEQYF
>TRBV7-6|15|TRBD1|NA|TRBJ2-5
TGTGCCAGCAGCTTAGGGACAGGGAATGAAGAGACCCAGTACTTC
CASSLGTGNEETQYF
>TRBV7-8|13|NA|NA|TRBJ2-5
TGTGCCAGCAGCGGCTCGGGGAAAGAGACCCAGTACTTC
CASSGSGKETQYF
>TRBV7-9|15|NA|NA|TRBJ2-2
TGTGCCAGCAGAAAACAGGGAGCGAACACCGGGGAGCTGTTTTTT
CASRKQGANTGELFF
>TRBV28|12|NA|NA|TRBJ1-2
TGTGCCAGCAGGGACAGTCACTATGGCTACACCTTC
CASRDSHYGYTF
>TRBV30|15|TRBD2|NA|TRBJ2-5
TGTGCCTGGAGTAGGCTACAGCGGGGGAAAGAGACCCAGTACTTC
CAWSRLQRGKETQYF
>TRBV4-1|18|TRBD1|NA|TRBJ1-5
TGCGCCAGCAGCCAAGAAGGGTCGTGGGCAGGGGGAAATCAGCCCCAGCATTTT
CASSQEGSWAGGNQPQHF
>TRBV5-1|16|NA|once|TRBJ2-7
TGCGCCAGCAGCTCTGCAGGCGGGGCGTCAACTTACGAGCAGTACTTC
CASSSAGGASTYEQYF
>TRBV6-4|14|TRBD1|once|TRBJ2-2
TGTGCCAGCAGTGATAAGGGGGCCGGCGGGGAGCTGTTTTTT
CASSDKGAGGELFF
>TRBV5-4|14|TRBD1|NA|TRBJ1-4
TGTGCCAGCAGCTTGGGGACAGGGGGCGAAAAACTGTTTTTT
CASSLGTGGEKLFF
>TRBV28|15|TRBD1|NA|TRBJ1-1
TGTGCCAGCAGACCGACAGGGGGCGCGAACACTGAAGCTTTCTTT
CASRPTGGANTEAFF
>TRBV6-5|14|NA|NA|TRBJ2-7
TGTGCCAGCAGTGACTCACTCGGAGACTACGAGCAGTACTTC
CASSDSLGDYEQYF
>TRBV6-4|16|TRBD1|NA|TRBJ2-3
TGTGCCAGCAGTGTACAGGGGGGTTTTTCTGTAGATACGCAGTATTTT
CASSVQGGFSVDTQYF
>TRBV12-3/TRBV12-4|13|TRBD1|NA|TRBJ1-2
TGTGCCAGCAGTTTCCCAGGGGGCTATGGCTACACCTTC
CASSFPGGYGYTF
>TRBV7-9|16|TRBD1|NA|TRBJ1-3
TGTGCCAGCAGCCCACCGGGACAGGGCTCTGGAAACACCATATATTTT
CASSPPGQGSGNTIYF
>TRBV7-8|13|TRBD1|NA|TRBJ2-5
TGTGCCAGCAGCCGACGACAGGGCGAGACCCAGTACTTC
CASSRRQGETQYF
>TRBV6-2/TRBV6-3|14|TRBD2|few|TRBJ2-7
TGTGCCAGCACCCCAAGACTAGCGGGGGACGAGCAGTACTTC
CASTPRLAGDEQYF
>TRBV19|14|NA|NA|TRBJ2-7
TGTGCCAGTAGTATGTCCAGGGCTACCTACGAGCAGTACTTC
CASSMSRATYEQYF
>TRBV19|15|TRBD2|NA|TRBJ2-2
TGTGCCAGTAGTATTTCGGGGAGGGTCACCGGGGAGCTGTTTTTT
CASSISGRVTGELFF
>TRBV5-5|12|NA|NA|TRBJ1-5
TGTGCCAGCAGCTTAAGGGGTCAGCCCCAGCATTTT
CASSLRGQPQHF
>TRBV7-2|17|TRBD2|NA|TRBJ2-3
TGTGCCAGCAGCTTAGATGGCGGGGGGAGGGGCACAGATACGCAGTATTTT
CASSLDGGGRGTDTQYF
>TRBV29-1|13|NA|NA|TRBJ2-3
TGCAGCGCCCTAAGCCCCGGGACAGATACGCAGTATTTT
CSALSPGTDTQYF
>TRBV5-1|13|TRBD1|NA|TRBJ1-6
TGCGCCAGCCGACAGGGTTGGGATTCACCCCTCCACTTT
CASRQGWDSPLHF
>TRBV4-1|18|TRBD2|NA|TRBJ2-2
TGCGCCAGCAGCCAATTCCTAGCGGGCAAACCCGGAACCGGGGAGCTGTTTTTT
CASSQFLAGKPGTGELFF
>TRBV6-6|14|TRBD1|NA|TRBJ2-7
TGTGCCAGCAGCCTCACAGGGGGCGTTTGGGAGCAGTACTTC
CASSLTGGVWEQYF
>TRBV18|15|TRBD1|once|TRBJ1-2
TGTGCCAGCTCGCTTCAGGGGGCTCTAAACTATGGCTACACCTTC
CASSLQGALNYGYTF
>TRBV5-1|14|NA|NA|TRBJ1-6
TGCGCCAGCAGCTTGGAGACAGAGAATTCACCCCTCCACTTT
CASSLETENSPLHF
>TRBV2|14|TRBD1|NA|TRBJ1-1
TGTGCCAGCGAGAGAGGCAGGGGGCGCACTGAAGCTTTCTTT
CASERGRGRTEAFF
>TRBV6-5|13|NA|few|TRBJ1-4
TGTGCCAGCAGAGCGATTGCTAATGAAAAACTGTTTTTT
CASRAIANEKLFF
>TRBV7-2|15|TRBD1|NA|TRBJ1-5
TGTGCCAGCAGCTTGGGACAGGGGAGCAATCAGCCCCAGCATTTT
CASSLGQGSNQPQHF
>TRBV18|15|TRBD2|once|TRBJ2-1
TGTGCCAGCTCAAAGGGACTAGCGCGTCTCGATGAGCAGTTCTTC
CASSKGLARLDEQFF
>TRBV7-2|14|NA|NA|TRBJ2-7
TGTGCCAGCAGCCCTTCACAGGGAGCCTACGAGCAGTACTTC
CASSPSQGAYEQYF
>TRBV6-6|12|NA|NA|TRBJ2-7
TGTGCCAGCAGTCCGAAAGTCACAGAGCAGTACTTC
CASSPKVTEQYF
>TRBV9|16|TRBD2|NA|TRBJ2-3
TGTGCCAGCAGCGGTACTAGCGGGGGGACCACAGATACGCAGTATTTT
CASSGTSGGTTDTQYF
>TRBV6-6|14|TRBD1|few|TRBJ2-7
TGTGCCAGCAGTGACGGGGACAGCGGCTACGAGCAGTACTTC
CASSDGDSGYEQYF
>TRBV7-2|17|NA|NA|TRBJ2-7
TGTGCCAGCAGCTTAGCTCTAGTCCCGGTGGGCTCCTACGAGCAGTACTTC
CASSLALVPVGSYEQYF
>TRBV6-5|14|TRBD1|NA|TRBJ2-2
TGTGCCAGCAGGGACAGGGCGGGCACCGGGGAGCTGTTTTTT
CASRDRAGTGELFF
>TRBV9|12|TRBD1|NA|TRBJ1-1
TGTGCCAGCAGCGCAGGGGGCACTGAAGCTTTCTTT
CASSAGGTEAFF
>TRBV10-1|15|NA|few|TRBJ1-1
TGCGCCAGCAGTGTCGGGGTCTTCCCAAACACTGAAGCTTTCTTT
CASSVGVFPNTEAFF
>TRBV11-2|15|NA|NA|TRBJ2-7
TGTGCCAGCAGCTCCTATACAGGGTTCCCCTACGAGCAGTACTTC
CASSSYTGFPYEQYF
>TRBV6-5|13|TRBD1|NA|TRBJ2-3
TGTGCCAGCAGGACAGGGCGGACAGATACGCAGTATTTT
CASRTGRTDTQYF
>TRBV6-1|19|TRBD2|once|TRBJ2-4
TGTGCCAGCAGTGAGGGACTAGCGGGGGCCAAAGTAGCCAAAAACATTCAGTACTTC
CASSEGLAGAKVAKNIQYF
>TRBV21-1|19|NA|NA|TRBJ2-5
TGTGCCAGCAGCTCAAAGGGGACTAGCGGGGGGGCCGGTGAAGAGACCCAGTACTTC
CASSSKGTSGGAGEETQYF